Reported below is one T cell receptor (beta chain). The data stem from a study of T cell responses to AZD1222 COVID-19 vaccine. The table came from immunoSEQ multiplex PCR; TCRdb's copy has only in-frame clones and leaves some out. The sample carries 110,000 to 150,000 clones, approximately 92% recorded once. This TCR came from an adult in good health. Sequencing was performed on peripheral blood, taken on day 0 of AZD1222 vaccination.

The DNA of the CDR3 is TGTGCCAGCAGCGATAGACAGGGATTGGGGTCACCCCTCCACTTT. Protein sequence: CASSDRQGLGSPLHF. The chain is built from TRBV9 and TRBJ1-6; 7 bases are shared with TRBD1. The CDR3 covers 15 residues. The ends lost 3 bases at V and 10 bases at J; junction bases unmatched: 10. The germline gives CDR1 SGDLS, CDR2 YYNGEE.